Listed below are T cell receptor beta chains from one sample, sequenced in a study of response to subunit inactivated influenza vaccine. TCRdb reanalysed the RT-PCR reads using MiXCR and keeps one entry per CDR3 protein. The table has hundreds of thousands of distinct CDR3 sequences, approximately 11% seen once. The material was PBMCs from blood, obtained around seven weeks after vaccination. Every receptor here comes from a man aged 45-60 years who received an inactivated influenza vaccine. The CDR3 runs from the conserved cysteine through the conserved F or W. Each record gives: clone size, V gene, D gene, J gene, CDR3 DNA, CDR3 protein. A D gene is named only where the DNA matches it firmly. Clone size is not always given. Where it is, it says once, few, many or a class for expanded clones.

NA,TRBV7-9,TRBD1,TRBJ2-3,TGTGCCAGCAGCCCTTCAGGGGGCGGGAATACGCAGTATTTT,CASSPSGGGNTQYF
many,TRBV20-1,TRBD2,TRBJ2-1,TGCAGTGCTAGGGGACTAGCGGGAGGAAAAGAGCAGTTCTTC,CSARGLAGGKEQFF
few,TRBV7-2,NA,TRBJ2-3,TGTGCCAGCAGCTTAGGGACGTGGAGTGATACGCAGTATTTT,CASSLGTWSDTQYF
many,TRBV5-1,NA,TRBJ2-1,TGCGCCAGCAGCGAAATCCGACACTACAATGAGCAGTTCTTC,CASSEIRHYNEQFF
NA,TRBV20-1,TRBD2,TRBJ2-1,TGCAGTGCCTTCACCGGGACTAGCGGCTCCTACAATGAGCAGTTCTTC,CSAFTGTSGSYNEQFF
few,TRBV6-2/TRBV6-3,NA,TRBJ2-2,TGTGCCAGCAGTCCCAGGGGAAGCGGCCAAACCGGGGAGCTGTTTTTT,CASSPRGSGQTGELFF
NA,TRBV20-1,TRBD2,TRBJ2-3,TGCAGTGCTTCCCCTACTAGCGGGAGTCCAGATACGCAGTATTTT,CSASPTSGSPDTQYF
few,TRBV10-2,NA,TRBJ2-3,TGCGCCGCATCCCTAGCGACGTCCACAGATACGCAGTATTTT,CAASLATSTDTQYF
few,TRBV12-3/TRBV12-4,NA,TRBJ2-5,TGTGCCAGCAGTTTAGTTCCGAATCAAGAGACCCAGTACTTC,CASSLVPNQETQYF
NA,TRBV5-1,TRBD1,TRBJ1-6,TGCGCCAGCAGCTTTCAGACAGGGACGTCGGGTTCACCCCTCCACTTT,CASSFQTGTSGSPLHF
many,TRBV7-6,TRBD2,TRBJ2-1,TGTGCCAGCAGCTTAGTGGGGGGGGTAGACAATGAGCAGTTCTTC,CASSLVGGVDNEQFF
many,TRBV20-1,TRBD2,TRBJ2-3,TGCAGTGCTAGAAAGGGAGGGCCGTCGGATACGCAGTATTTT,CSARKGGPSDTQYF
NA,TRBV29-1,NA,TRBJ1-1,TGCAGCGTTGAAGATTACAACATCAATGAAGCTTTCTTT,CSVEDYNINEAFF
many,TRBV7-2,TRBD2,TRBJ2-2,TGTGCCAGCAGCCCGTCCAGCGGGGGGGCCCGCGGGGAGCTGTTTTTT,CASSPSSGGARGELFF
NA,TRBV15,TRBD2,TRBJ2-2,TGTGCCACCAGCAATCCCTGGGGACTAGCGGGAGCTAGAAACACCGGGGAGCTGTTTTTT,CATSNPWGLAGARNTGELFF
NA,TRBV29-1,NA,TRBJ2-7,TGCAGCGTTGTAGGGCAGGGGAACTACGAGCAGTACTTC,CSVVGQGNYEQYF
many,TRBV6-1,NA,TRBJ1-1,TGTGCCAGCAGTACGGGTCCAAGGACTGAAGCTTTCTTT,CASSTGPRTEAFF
few,TRBV11-2,NA,TRBJ2-1,TGTGCCAGCAGTCAAGACTTGTCCAGGTACAATGAGCAGTTCTTC,CASSQDLSRYNEQFF
NA,TRBV7-2,TRBD2,TRBJ2-3,TGTGCCAGCAGCCGTTGGACTAGCGGGAGTGCAGATACGCAGTATTTT,CASSRWTSGSADTQYF
few,TRBV20-1,NA,TRBJ2-1,TGCAGTGCTAGTACCGCAAAGGCGGAGCAGTTCTTC,CSASTAKAEQFF
many,TRBV27,TRBD2,TRBJ2-7,TGTGCCAGCAGTCCCTTTGAGCGGGGGGGCGACGAGCAGTACTTC,CASSPFERGGDEQYF
few,TRBV12-3/TRBV12-4,NA,TRBJ1-2,TGTGCCAGCAGTCTGGGACGGCAAGCTAACTATGGCTACACCTTC,CASSLGRQANYGYTF
few,TRBV5-1,NA,TRBJ2-1,TGCGCCAGCAGCTTGACGGCGGTAAACAATGAGCAGTTCTTC,CASSLTAVNNEQFF
NA,TRBV4-3,TRBD1,TRBJ2-2,TGCGCCAGCAGCCCAGGGGGCGGCACCGGGGAGCTGTTTTTT,CASSPGGGTGELFF
NA,TRBV3-1,NA,TRBJ2-1,TGTGCCAGCAGCCCTCGCGGCCGGCTACTCTACAATGAGCAGTTCTTC,CASSPRGRLLYNEQFF
many,TRBV2,NA,TRBJ2-1,TGTGCCAGCAGTGTAAGAAGATTAAACAATGAGCAGTTCTTC,CASSVRRLNNEQFF
once,TRBV20-1,TRBD2,TRBJ2-3,TGCAGTGCTAGGGGTCTAGCGGGAGGCCGGGGGGCAGGAGATACGCAGTATTTT,CSARGLAGGRGAGDTQYF
NA,TRBV9,TRBD2,TRBJ2-4,TGTGCCAGCAGCGTAGCGGGGGGGCCGGACATTCAGTACTTC,CASSVAGGPDIQYF
few,TRBV12-3/TRBV12-4,TRBD1,TRBJ1-2,TGTGCCAGCAGTTTAAGAGACAGGGCCCATGGCTACACCTTC,CASSLRDRAHGYTF
NA,TRBV21-1,NA,TRBJ1-4,TGTGCCAGCAGCAAAGGGAGGAAAGGGGTTGATGAAAAACTGTTTTTT,CASSKGRKGVDEKLFF
NA,TRBV6-2/TRBV6-3,TRBD2,TRBJ2-1,TGTGCCAGCAGTGCGGGGGGGCACGACAATGAGCAGTTCTTC,CASSAGGHDNEQFF
NA,TRBV20-1,NA,TRBJ1-5,TGCAGTGCTAGAGCCGGTGGGGGGATAATTGAGCCCCAGCATTTT,CSARAGGGIIEPQHF
few,TRBV7-2,TRBD2,TRBJ2-1,TGTGCCAGCAGCTACCTAGGGACTAGATACAATGAGCAGTTCTTC,CASSYLGTRYNEQFF
many,TRBV4-3,NA,TRBJ2-1,TGCGCCAGCAGCCAAGATGGACTCCGGGAGCGTAATGAGCAGTTCTTC,CASSQDGLRERNEQFF
few,TRBV4-3,NA,TRBJ2-2,TGCGCCAGCAGCCAAGGGAGTCGGGACCCGAACACCGGGGAGCTGTTTTTT,CASSQGSRDPNTGELFF
NA,TRBV6-1,NA,TRBJ2-1,TGTGCCAGCAGTGTCGGGACGCACGTCAATGAGCAGTTCTTC,CASSVGTHVNEQFF
many,TRBV20-1,NA,TRBJ2-7,TGCAGTGCCACCGACCGAGTGTTTAACTACGAGCAGTACTTC,CSATDRVFNYEQYF
NA,TRBV3-1,NA,TRBJ2-5,TGTGCCAGCAGCCCGATGGCAGGGGAGCAAGAGACCCAGTACTTC,CASSPMAGEQETQYF
few,TRBV7-9,NA,TRBJ1-5,TGTGCCAGCAGCTTAGGGTACCAGAATCAGCCCCAGCATTTT,CASSLGYQNQPQHF
many,TRBV6-2/TRBV6-3,NA,TRBJ2-7,TGTGCCAGCAGAACTGGACGGCTATCCTACGAGCAGTACTTC,CASRTGRLSYEQYF
few,TRBV5-1,TRBD2,TRBJ2-3,TGCGCCAGCAGCCCCTCCCGCGGGAGGGCCACGTTTAGCACAGATACGCAGTATTTT,CASSPSRGRATFSTDTQYF
NA,TRBV7-2,NA,TRBJ1-5,TGTGCCAGCAGCTTAGTCTTCCAGCCCCAGCATTTT,CASSLVFQPQHF
many,TRBV20-1,TRBD1,TRBJ1-4,TGCAGTGCCCCTAGGGGGCCAGGCGTTGAAAAACTGTTTTTT,CSAPRGPGVEKLFF
many,TRBV18,TRBD1,TRBJ2-5,TGTGCCAGCTCACCGCTGGACAGGGGGAAAGAGACCCAGTACTTC,CASSPLDRGKETQYF